The sequence of this T cell receptor (beta chain) was determined in a study of T cells in Graves' hyperthyroidism and ophthalmopathy. Whole-study results and caveats: Most thyroid-expanded clonotypes above 0.001 were also found in blood. A median about 6.2 months before onset, the model predicted ophthalmopathy.

This clonotype was seen repeatedly, ten times or more. The antigen remains unidentified. Exclusion criteria comprised uncontrolled infection, other autoimmune disease, pregnancy or lactation. Amplified TCR beta CDR3 regions derived from RNA transcripts. HTBI primers were employed in a first-round RT-PCR of the TCR CDR3. TCRdb re-analysed the multiplex PCR reads in MiXCR, keeping a single row per CDR3 protein. The sample has 500,000 to 600,000 distinct CDR3 sequences, 46% seen once. The V and J ends lost 3 bases and 7 bases, in that order; junction bases with no gene match: 8. This CDR3 contains 14 residues. CDR1 MNHNS and CDR2 SASEGT come from the germline V gene.

This clonotype was sampled from an adult woman with Graves' disease, either hyperthyroidism or ophthalmopathy (not recorded which). The rearrangement joins TRBV6-1 to TRBJ1-2, with TRBD1 matching over 7 bases. Sequencing input: peripheral blood or thyroid tissue (not recorded which). This CDR3 is CASSDWTGAAGYTF. The DNA of the CDR3 is TGTGCCAGCAGTGATTGGACAGGCGCCGCTGGCTACACCTTC.